A selection of T cell receptor beta chains follows, all from one sample in a study of shared clonotypes between healthy human individuals. Clones were sequenced by immunoSEQ multiplex PCR, and TCRdb holds only the in-frame ones, with some missing. The table records 400,000 to 600,000 clones, about 76% of them present only once. Material: PBMCs. These receptors originate from a woman aged 40 to 55 in good health. Some clones in this sample may be carry-over from other donors' samples. The CDR3 runs from the conserved cysteine through the conserved F or W. D genes are given only for firm matches. The listing skips clone size in some rows; elsewhere it reads once, few, many or a size class.

d_call j_call v_call clone_size cdr3_aa
. TRBJ1-5 TRBV10-3 . CAISEGRPWREPQHF
. TRBJ2-2 TRBV11-2 . CASSRGGVSGNTGELFF
. TRBJ1-1 TRBV29-1 . CSGSPGTANTEAFF
TRBD1 TRBJ1-2 TRBV29-1 . CSVQTGGGGYTF
. TRBJ2-5 TRBV7-9 . CASSLAVEPGAQYF
. TRBJ2-7 TRBV29-1 many CSVLMQGAGEQYF
. TRBJ1-4 TRBV27 . CASRSSRRGGGEKLFF
. TRBJ2-1 TRBV6-4 . CASSDESRSYNEQFF
. TRBJ2-2 TRBV27 . CASRAGSNTGELFF
. TRBJ2-5 TRBV7-2 . CASRRAETQYF
. TRBJ2-1 TRBV11-2 . CASSLILGEQFF
. TRBJ2-3 TRBV15 . CATSRKALGTTSTDTQYF
TRBD2 TRBJ2-3 TRBV7-2 . CASSLASGRSDTQYF
. TRBJ2-1 TRBV19 . CASREQGVGRNEQFF
. TRBJ1-2 TRBV18 . CASSPEGPFYGYTF
TRBD2 TRBJ2-7 TRBV27 . CASSDWTSGEPYEQYF
. TRBJ1-1 TRBV21-1 . CASSKVGTGVMNTEAFF
. TRBJ1-2 TRBV6-6 . CASTRGNYGYTF
. TRBJ2-5 TRBV7-3 . CASSLAVLETQYF
. TRBJ2-7 TRBV7-9 . CASSLASREQYF
. TRBJ1-4 TRBV7-2 . CASSLARTDSNEKLFF
TRBD2 TRBJ2-3 TRBV7-3 few CASSLREGLGGTDTQYF
. TRBJ2-4 TRBV5-1 few CASSLPGPTKNIQYF
TRBD2 TRBJ2-1 TRBV7-9 . CASRSGLGFNEQFF
. TRBJ1-6 TRBV30 . CAWSVAWRVESPLHF
. TRBJ2-7 TRBV19 . CASSMQSAAQYF
. TRBJ2-7 TRBV5-1 many CASSLGAGTEQYF
TRBD2 TRBJ2-7 TRBV25-1 . CASSDAAGGGYEQYF
. TRBJ1-1 TRBV19 . CASSIRGGYTEAFF
. TRBJ1-5 TRBV18 . CASSSAGGVGNKPQHF
TRBD2 TRBJ2-7 TRBV5-1 . CASSSQSGSTYEQYF
. TRBJ2-7 TRBV27 . CASSQGLGEQYF
TRBD1 TRBJ1-3 TRBV7-9 many CASRGTGYGNTIYF
TRBD2 TRBJ2-1 TRBV28 . CASRPWTSGSPNEQFF
. . TRBV18 once CASSPDEGWSSYEQYF
TRBD1 TRBJ2-7 TRBV5-5 . CASSLWDSSYEQYF
. TRBJ1-2 TRBV14 . CASSQANYGYTF
. TRBJ1-5 TRBV5-4 few CASSLGGGNQPQHF
TRBD2 TRBJ2-7 TRBV6-1 . CASSRTSGAYEQYF
TRBD2 TRBJ2-1 TRBV27 . CASSSPPEREEQFF
. TRBJ2-7 TRBV2 . CAYGESSYEQYF
. TRBJ2-1 TRBV5-1 . CASSLGLNYNEQFF
. TRBJ1-2 TRBV7-8 . CASSSDGTKSYGYTF
TRBD1 TRBJ1-2 TRBV19 . CASSPGTGSPRNYGYTF
. TRBJ1-2 TRBV7-9 . CASRPPGNRYGYTF
. TRBJ1-2 TRBV6-1 . CASSSTVYGYTF
. TRBJ1-1 TRBV30 . CAWSVAGQTEAFF
. TRBJ2-7 TRBV7-2 . CASSLRVSYEQYF
TRBD2 TRBJ2-5 TRBV29-1 . CSVELAGGETQYF
. TRBJ2-1 TRBV11-3 . CASSLGPYSYNEQFF
TRBD2 TRBJ2-7 TRBV5-1 . CASSPGVAGGGVQYF
. TRBJ1-5 TRBV2 . CASSGGAASNQPQHF
TRBD1 TRBJ2-1 TRBV29-1 . CSVVGQGALRNEQFF
TRBD2 TRBJ2-2 TRBV19 . CASSIRLAGTGELFF
. TRBJ1-6 TRBV6-6 many CASSYEAGGSPLHF
TRBD1 TRBJ2-5 TRBV18 . CASSPGQGWGETQYF
TRBD1 TRBJ1-2 TRBV19 . CASREIGGFSYGYTF
. TRBJ1-4 TRBV5-1 . CASSDPRDSNEKLFF
. TRBJ1-5 TRBV7-8 once CASSLDRNQPQHF